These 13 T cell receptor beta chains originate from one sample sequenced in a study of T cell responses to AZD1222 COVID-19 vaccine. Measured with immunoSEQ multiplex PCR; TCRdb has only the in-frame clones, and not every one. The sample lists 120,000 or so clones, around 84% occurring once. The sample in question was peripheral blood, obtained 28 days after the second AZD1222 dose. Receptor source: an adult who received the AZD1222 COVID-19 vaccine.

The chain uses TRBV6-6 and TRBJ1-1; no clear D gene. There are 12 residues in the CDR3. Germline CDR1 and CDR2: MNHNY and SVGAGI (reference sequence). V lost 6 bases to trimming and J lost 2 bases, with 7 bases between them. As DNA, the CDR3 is TGTGCCAGCAGATTTTCAAACACTGAAGCTTTCTTT. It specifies CASRFSNTEAFF.

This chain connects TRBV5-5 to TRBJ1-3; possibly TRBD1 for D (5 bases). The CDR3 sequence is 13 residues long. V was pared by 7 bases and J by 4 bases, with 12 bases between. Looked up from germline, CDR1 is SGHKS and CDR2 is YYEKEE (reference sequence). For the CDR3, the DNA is TGTGCCAGCTCAGGGATGGTCGGAAACACCATATATTTT. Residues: CASSGMVGNTIYF.

The CDR3 here is CSVDPGPYTF. The CDR3 bases are TGCAGCGTGGATCCGGGACCCTACACCTTC. The V call is TRBV29-1, the J call TRBJ1-2, with D tentatively TRBD1 (5 bases). Per germline, CDR1 SQVTM and CDR2 ANQGSEA. The germline V and J ends were trimmed by 6 bases and 10 bases, with 12 bases remaining between them. This CDR3 is built from 10 residues.

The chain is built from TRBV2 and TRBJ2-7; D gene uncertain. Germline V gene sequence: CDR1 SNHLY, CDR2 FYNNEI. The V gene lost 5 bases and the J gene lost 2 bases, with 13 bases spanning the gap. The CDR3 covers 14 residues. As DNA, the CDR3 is TGTGCCAGCAGTTACGGCTCTCCCGCCTACGAGCAGTACTTC. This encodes CASSYGSPAYEQYF.

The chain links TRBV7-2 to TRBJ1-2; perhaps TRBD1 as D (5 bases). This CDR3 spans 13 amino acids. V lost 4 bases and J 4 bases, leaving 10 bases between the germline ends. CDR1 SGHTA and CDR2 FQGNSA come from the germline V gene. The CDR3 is CASSSSGPYGYTF. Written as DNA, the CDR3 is TGTGCCAGCAGCTCCTCGGGGCCCTATGGCTACACCTTC.

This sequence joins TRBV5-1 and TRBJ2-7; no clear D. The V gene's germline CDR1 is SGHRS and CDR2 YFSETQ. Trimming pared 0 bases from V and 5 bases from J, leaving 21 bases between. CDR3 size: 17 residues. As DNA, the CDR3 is TGCGCCAGCAGCTTGGGGTTTGGAGATTATGGTGGGGACGAGCAGTACTTC. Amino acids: CASSLGFGDYGGDEQYF.

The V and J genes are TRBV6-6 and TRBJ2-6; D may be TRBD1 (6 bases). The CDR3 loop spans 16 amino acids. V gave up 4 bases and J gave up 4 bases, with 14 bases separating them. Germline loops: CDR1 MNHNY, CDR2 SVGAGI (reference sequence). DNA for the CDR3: TGTGCCAGCAGTTCAAACAGGGTCTCGGGGGCCAACGTCCTGACTTTC. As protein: CASSSNRVSGANVLTF.

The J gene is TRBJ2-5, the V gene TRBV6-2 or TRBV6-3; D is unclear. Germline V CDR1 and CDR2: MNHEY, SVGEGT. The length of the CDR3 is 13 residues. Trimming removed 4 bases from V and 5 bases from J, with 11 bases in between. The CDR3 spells CASSSGPRETQYF. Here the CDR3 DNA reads TGTGCCAGCAGTTCAGGACCGAGGGAGACCCAGTACTTC.

The CDR3 nucleotides are TGTGCCAGCAGCCAAGAGCTCTCACGCGGACGGCGGAACACTGAAGCTTTCTTT. This codes for CASSQELSRGRRNTEAFF. The V gene is TRBV14, the J gene TRBJ1-1; D remains ambiguous. The length of the CDR3 is 18 residues. Germline V CDR1 and CDR2: SGHDN, FVKESK. The V end was cut by 0 bases, the J end by 1 base, with 18 bases between.

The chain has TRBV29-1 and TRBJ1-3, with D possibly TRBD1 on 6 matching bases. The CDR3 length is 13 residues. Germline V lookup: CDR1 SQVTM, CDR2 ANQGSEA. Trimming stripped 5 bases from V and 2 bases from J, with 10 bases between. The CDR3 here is CSVRSGAGNTIYF. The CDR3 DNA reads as TGCAGCGTTCGATCAGGGGCTGGAAACACCATATATTTT.

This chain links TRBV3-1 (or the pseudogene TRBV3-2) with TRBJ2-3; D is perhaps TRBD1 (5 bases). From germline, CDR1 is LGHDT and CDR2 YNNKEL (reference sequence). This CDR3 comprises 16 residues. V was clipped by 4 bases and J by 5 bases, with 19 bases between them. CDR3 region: CASSPRIGVDGDTQYF. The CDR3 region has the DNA TGTGCCAGCAGCCCCCGTATAGGGGTTGATGGAGATACGCAGTATTTT.

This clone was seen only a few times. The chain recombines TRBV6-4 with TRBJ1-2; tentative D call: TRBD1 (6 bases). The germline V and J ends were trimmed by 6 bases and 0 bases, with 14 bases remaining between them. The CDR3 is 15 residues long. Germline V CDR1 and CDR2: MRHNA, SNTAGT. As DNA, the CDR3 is TGTGCCAGCAGGCCCAGGGGAGCCCCTAACTATGGCTACACCTTC. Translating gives CASRPRGAPNYGYTF.

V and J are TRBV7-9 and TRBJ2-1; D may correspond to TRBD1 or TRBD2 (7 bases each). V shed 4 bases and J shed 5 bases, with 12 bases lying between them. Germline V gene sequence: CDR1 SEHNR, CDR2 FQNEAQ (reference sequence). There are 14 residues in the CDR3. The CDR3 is CASSSSGGDNEQFF. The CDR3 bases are TGTGCCAGCAGCTCCTCAGGGGGGGACAATGAGCAGTTCTTC.